This T cell receptor beta chain was observed in a study of vaccination effects on CD4 cells after COVID-19. Study conclusions and caveats: For convalescents, most of the spike-reactive clones seen post-vaccine were new vaccine-induced clones.

Prior to sequencing, the ViraFEST assay stimulated PBMC with viral peptide pools, which expanded the antigen-specific CD4+ T cells. Culture lasted about ten days before CD4+ T cell isolation. The infection with SARS-CoV-2 (confirmed by PCR) occurred in this person between March and December 2020. It was with roughly 9.5 IU/ml IL-2 and about 10 ug/ml peptides that a few million PBMC per well were cultured. This clone was observed a handful of times. The antigen remains unidentified. CDR3 length equals 16 residues. From germline, CDR1 is MNHEY and CDR2 SVGAGI. Between the trimmed V and J ends, which lost 0 bases and 0 bases, there was a span of 8 bases. Method: immunoSEQ multiplex PCR; TCRdb's copy keeps in-frame clones and lacks some. The top ten hold around 5.5% of the sample, which has under 65,000 clones, more than 75% seen once.

The chain links TRBV6-5 to TRBJ2-2; no definite D call. This specimen was CD4+ T cells from PBMCs cultured with HIV peptides, taken before COVID-19 vaccination. Subset: HIV-1 Nef peptide pool negative control/reference culture. The TCR sequence derives from a human donor who had a prior SARS-CoV-2 infection. CDR3 in amino acids: CASSYSGPANTGELFF. DNA of the CDR3: TGTGCCAGCAGTTACTCCGGGCCCGCGAACACCGGGGAGCTGTTTTTT.